This T cell receptor beta chain was sequenced during a study of blood T cell repertoires in COVID-19 (dated by TCRdb to the early 2020s). About the study as a whole: Samples covering the acute and convalescent phases of COVID-19 were provided by collaborators in the United States, Italy and Spain. The prospective study material was composed of cDNA or gDNA derived from T cells, B-cell-depleted T cells, or PBMCs. The dataset comprised deeply sampled blood TCRbeta repertoires from subjects exposed to, actively infected with, or recovered from COVID-19. A freely available public database, intended as a resource for researchers studying the immune response to SARS-CoV-2, is where the repertoires were released. The samples were drawn from two sources: the first 160 participants of the ongoing ImmuneRACE study, and about 1,300 subjects contributed by 6 global collaborators. Nearly every sample came with metadata listing a de-identified subject ID, COVID-19 status, age in years and sex. HLA class I and class II types, where available, came from metadata supplied by the sample provider rather than from assay-based typing. General study outcomes and caveats: Clinical and demographic metadata were provided uncurated, with the amount varying by source and participant.

Participants in the prospective study were enrolled through a virtual design, were aged 18 to 89 years, and lived in 24 United States geographic areas. Cohort assignment in the prospective study relied on participant-reported clinical history from a screening survey and a study questionnaire. Recovered participants in ImmuneRACE Cohort 3 were defined by two consecutive negative NP/OP PCR tests, clearance by a healthcare professional, or resolution of symptoms. In the prospective study, whole blood, serum and a nasopharyngeal or oropharyngeal swab were collected from each participant by mobile phlebotomists. Additional blood draws and questionnaires over an approximately two-month period could optionally be provided by prospective study participants. Before DNA extraction, blood samples from the prospective study were shipped at room temperature or frozen. The CDR3 holds 16 amino acids from the cysteine to the phenylalanine. The retained sequence is limited to the CDR3, 48 bases, with the frame set at the first base. Per the germline V gene, SNHLY is the CDR1 and FYNNEI is the CDR2. Relative to germline, V is missing 2 bases and J is missing 3 bases, with 7 bases of the junction outside any gene match.

Remarks on this clone: What antigen it recognizes has not been identified. No much larger clonotype is one base removed from it; base qualities were not supplied.

TCRbeta CDR3 regions were amplified from genomic DNA using the immunoSEQ Assay, a bias-controlled multiplex PCR. Under the source paper's analysis protocol: Within the assay, amplification of reference gene primers was used to estimate how many nucleated cells each sample contained. To quantify the absolute abundance of each unique TCRbeta CDR3 rearrangement, sequence reads were collapsed and filtered. For each sample, productive Simpson clonality was calculated as the square root of Simpson's diversity index across productive rearrangements. TCRdb stores this immuneACCESS table with in-frame sequences only. Part of the clones is absent; in the studies checked, under half of the shortfall reflects unresolved V genes, and no reason is known for the rest. The V and J calls and clone size come from that table; D and trimming were worked out from the DNA. This sample comprises 150,000 to 200,000 clones, approximately 88% of them detected only once. Jointly, the top ten make up 9% to 10% of the sample.

The sample consisted of PBMCs or T cells enriched from blood (not recorded which). The TCR was taken from a woman between 18 and 29 years old who had recovered from COVID-19. The sequence links TRBV2 to TRBJ2-5; 9 central bases correspond to TRBD1. The nucleotide sequence is TGTGCCAGCAGTGAAATGACAGGGGGTAAAGAAGAGACCCAGTACTTC. Its translation reads: CASSEMTGGKEETQYF.